The 10 T cell receptor beta chains below all came from one sample that was sequenced in a study of blood T cell repertoires in COVID-19. Repertoires were generated with immunoSEQ multiplex PCR, while TCRdb's copy carries only in-frame clones and drops some. The sample lists 200,000 to 250,000 clones, 88% occurring once. The sequenced sample was PBMCs or T cells enriched from blood (not recorded which). Source of these receptors: a woman aged 25 to 45 who had been exposed to COVID-19.

The chain joins TRBV7-9 to TRBJ2-1; TRBD2 aligns across 16 bases. The J segment lost 2 bases and the V segment lost 3 bases, leaving 4 bases of the junction unmatched. Germline CDR1 and CDR2: SEHNR and FQNEAQ (reference sequence). This CDR3 is built from 18 residues. The CDR3 coding sequence is TGTGCCAGCAGCTTTCTCGGGACTAGCGGGAGGGCCTACAATGAGCAGTTCTTC. Its protein product is CASSFLGTSGRAYNEQFF.

The V call is TRBV30, the J call TRBJ2-7, with 8 bases identical to TRBD2. V lost 0 bases, J lost 3 bases, and 16 bases stayed unmatched. The CDR3 runs to 18 residues. The germline V gene encodes CDR1 GTSNPN and CDR2 SVGIG (reference sequence). The CDR3: CAWSVIGGNSGTLYEQYF. DNA for the CDR3: TGTGCCTGGAGTGTAATAGGGGGGAATAGCGGGACCCTCTACGAGCAGTACTTC.

The CDR3 loop reads CASSLDGTSGRGEQFF. The CDR3 DNA follows: TGTGCCAGCAGCTTAGATGGGACTAGCGGGAGGGGTGAGCAGTTCTTC. The rearrangement links TRBV11-3 to TRBJ2-1; 16 nucleotides agree with TRBD2. CDR1 is SGHNT, CDR2 YENEEA, per germline. Trimming cost V 0 bases and J 9 bases; bases outside gene matches: 2. The CDR3 is made up of 16 amino acids. The full variable domain, completed using reference TRBV11-3 and TRBJ2-1, is EAGVVQSPRYKIIEKKQPVAFWCNPISGHNTLYWYLQNLGQGPELLIRYENEEAVDDSQLPKDRFSAERLKGVDSTLKIQPAELGDSAVYLCASSLDGTSGRGEQFFGPGTRLTVL.

This clone was observed a handful of times. This chain joins TRBV5-1 and TRBJ1-2; 9 bases map to TRBD1. Trimming cost V 0 bases and J 5 bases; bases outside gene matches: 2. Per the germline V gene, CDR1 is SGHRS and CDR2 is YFSETQ. This CDR3 region has 14 residues. CDR3 nucleotides: TGCGCCAGCAGCTTGGGTGGGACAGGGTATGGCTACACCTTC. This translates into CASSLGGTGYGYTF.

There are a few counts of this clone. The V call is TRBV6-6, the J call TRBJ1-2; D might be TRBD1 (6 bases). This CDR3 has 13 amino acids. Germline V gives CDR1 MNHNY, CDR2 SVGAGI (reference sequence). V gave up 4 bases and J gave up 4 bases, with 10 bases separating them. The CDR3 nucleotides are TGTGCCAGCAGTTCATCCAGGGGCTATGGCTACACCTTC. This translates into CASSSSRGYGYTF.

This clone was detected only once. The J gene is TRBJ1-2, the V gene TRBV2; TRBD1 agrees at 7 bases. This CDR3 contains 13 residues. Germline V gene sequence: CDR1 SNHLY, CDR2 FYNNEI. Trimming took 7 bases from V and 2 from J; bases not matched to a gene: 4. The CDR3 DNA reads as TGTGCCAGCACTAAGACAGGGAACTATGGCTACACCTTC. Its protein is CASTKTGNYGYTF.

The rearrangement uses TRBV2 and TRBJ2-1; 12 nucleotides line up with TRBD2. Germline trimming cut 6 bases from V and 2 bases from J; bases unmatched to any gene: 2. From germline, CDR1 is SNHLY and CDR2 FYNNEI. The CDR3 totals 15 residues. CDR3 sequence reads: CASRGTSGPYNEQFF. Written as DNA, the CDR3 is TGTGCCAGCAGAGGGACTAGCGGGCCCTACAATGAGCAGTTCTTC.

This chain connects TRBV11-2 to TRBJ1-1; D unresolved. Germline-derived CDR1 and CDR2 are SGHAT and FQNNGV. CDR3 length: 14 residues. V lost 1 base and J 3 bases, leaving 9 bases between the germline ends. CDR3 region: CASSLVGRHTEAFF. The CDR3 nucleotides read TGTGCCAGCAGCTTAGTGGGCAGACACACTGAAGCTTTCTTT.

The chain has TRBV11-1 and TRBJ1-1, with TRBD1 matching over 9 bases. Germline values: CDR1 SGHAT, CDR2 FQDESV (reference sequence). V was clipped by 4 bases and J by 0 bases; unmatched bases: 6. The CDR3 extends over 16 amino acids. CDR3 sequence (DNA): TGTGCCAGCAGCTCACAGGGGGCGGGTGTGAACACTGAAGCTTTCTTT. Translated, it gives CASSSQGAGVNTEAFF.

The rearrangement joins TRBV29-1 to TRBJ2-7, with TRBD2 matching over 7 bases. Germline V CDR1 and CDR2: SQVTM, ANQGSEA. The J segment lost 4 bases and the V segment lost 7 bases, leaving 13 bases of the junction unmatched. This CDR3 comprises 14 residues. The CDR3 DNA reads TGCAGCGCCGGCTGGGGCGGGAGTCTTTACGAGCAGTACTTC. Encoded protein: CSAGWGGSLYEQYF.